One and the same sample provided the 7 T cell receptor beta chains below, sequenced in a study of blood T cells in healthy people across ages. A J-beta primer mix and a sample-barcoded 5' primer were used in a second PCR of roughly 7 to 12 cycles. TCRdb reprocessed the 5' RACE reads via MiXCR and lists one record per CDR3 protein. Among about 1.4 million distinct CDR3 sequences listed, approximately 63% were seen once. Sample: blood. Receptor source: a man aged 18 to 30 in good health.

J is TRBJ2-7 and V is TRBV20-1, with D unclear. Germline V lookup: CDR1 DFQATT, CDR2 SNEGSKA (reference sequence). The CDR3 is 13 residues long. Trimming pared 2 bases from V and 0 bases from J, leaving 8 bases between. CDR3 sequence: CSARPGNSYEQYF. The CDR3 DNA reads TGCAGTGCTAGACCAGGTAACTCCTACGAGCAGTACTTC.

The chain links TRBV29-1 to TRBJ1-5, with D unclear. The CDR3 totals 12 residues. CDR1 SQVTM and CDR2 ANQGSEA come from the germline V gene. V lost 7 bases and J lost 4, with 11 bases in between. CDR3 residues: CSASLPNQPQHF. In DNA, the CDR3 is TGCAGCGCCTCTCTCCCTAATCAGCCCCAGCATTTT.

This rearrangement joins TRBV20-1 to TRBJ2-5; no definite D call. Per germline, CDR1 DFQATT and CDR2 SNEGSKA (reference sequence). The CDR3 extends over 14 amino acids. Trimming removed 0 bases from V and 4 bases from J, with 12 bases in between. The CDR3 here is CSARDVLGRETQYF. In DNA, the CDR3 is TGCAGTGCTAGAGATGTCTTGGGCCGAGAGACCCAGTACTTC.

This clonotype was seen a few times. The chain links TRBV4-2 to TRBJ2-5; 7 bases agree with TRBD1. V dropped 1 base and J dropped 3; count of bases not matched to a gene: 14. The CDR3 spans 18 residues. Looked up from germline, CDR1 is LGHNA and CDR2 is YNFKEQ. The CDR3 is CASSQAVGGRISEETQYF. CDR3 DNA sequence: TGTGCCAGCAGCCAAGCCGTAGGGGGCCGTATTTCTGAAGAGACCCAGTACTTC.

V gene TRBV28 combines with J gene TRBJ1-5, with D perhaps TRBD1 (5 bases). In germline, CDR1 is MDHEN, CDR2 SYDVKM. Trimming stripped 11 bases from V and 7 bases from J, with 15 bases between. The CDR3 loop spans 12 amino acids. CDR3: CAHGGLGQPQHF. For the CDR3, the DNA is TGTGCCCATGGGGGTCTCGGCCAGCCCCAGCATTTT.

The rearrangement links TRBV5-1 to TRBJ2-3; D may be TRBD2 (6 bases). V was clipped by 1 base and J by 3 bases, with 12 bases between them. The CDR3 runs 15 residues. The germline V gene encodes CDR1 SGHRS and CDR2 YFSETQ. CDR3 nucleotides: TGCGCCAGCAGCTTGAACACTAGCCCAACAGATACGCAGTATTTT. The encoded protein is CASSLNTSPTDTQYF.

This clonotype was observed once. The chain combines TRBV10-2 with TRBJ2-7, with no clear D. The CDR3 runs 13 residues. Germline CDR1 and CDR2: WSHSY and SAAADI. The V gene lost 4 bases and the J gene lost 3 bases, with 10 bases spanning the gap. CDR3 DNA sequence: TGCGCCAGCAGTGTACAGAGAAGCTACGAGCAGTACTTC. This encodes CASSVQRSYEQYF.